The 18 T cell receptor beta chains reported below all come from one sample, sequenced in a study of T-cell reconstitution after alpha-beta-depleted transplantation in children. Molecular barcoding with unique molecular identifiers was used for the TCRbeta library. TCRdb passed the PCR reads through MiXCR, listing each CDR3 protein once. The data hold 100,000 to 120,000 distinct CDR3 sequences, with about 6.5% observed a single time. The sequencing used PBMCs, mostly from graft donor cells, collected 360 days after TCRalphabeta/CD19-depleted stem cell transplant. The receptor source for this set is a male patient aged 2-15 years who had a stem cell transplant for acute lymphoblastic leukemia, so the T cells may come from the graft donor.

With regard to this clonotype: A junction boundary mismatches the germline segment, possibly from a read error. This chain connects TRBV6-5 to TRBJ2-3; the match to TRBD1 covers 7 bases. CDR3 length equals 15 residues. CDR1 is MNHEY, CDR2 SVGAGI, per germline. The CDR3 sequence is CASSYGQASTDKQYF. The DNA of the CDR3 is TGTGCCAGCAGTTACGGACAGGCTAGCACAGATAAGCAGTATTTT.

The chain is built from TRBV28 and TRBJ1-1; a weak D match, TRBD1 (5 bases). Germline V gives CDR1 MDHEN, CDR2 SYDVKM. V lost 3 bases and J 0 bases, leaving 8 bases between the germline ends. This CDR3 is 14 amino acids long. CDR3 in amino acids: CASSFRGMNTEAFF. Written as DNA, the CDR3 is TGTGCCAGCAGTTTCCGGGGCATGAACACTGAAGCTTTCTTT.

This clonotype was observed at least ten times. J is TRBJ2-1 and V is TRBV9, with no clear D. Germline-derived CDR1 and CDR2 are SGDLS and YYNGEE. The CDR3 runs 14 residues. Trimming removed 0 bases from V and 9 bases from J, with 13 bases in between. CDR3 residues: CASSVALLVGEQFF. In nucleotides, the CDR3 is TGTGCCAGCAGCGTAGCTCTGCTGGTGGGTGAGCAGTTCTTC. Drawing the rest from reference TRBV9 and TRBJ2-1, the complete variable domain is DSGVTQTPKHLITATGQRVTLRCSPRSGDLSVYWYQQSLDQGLQFLIQYYNGEERAKGNILERFSAQQFPDLHSELNLSSLELGDSALYFCASSVALLVGEQFFGPGTRLTVL.

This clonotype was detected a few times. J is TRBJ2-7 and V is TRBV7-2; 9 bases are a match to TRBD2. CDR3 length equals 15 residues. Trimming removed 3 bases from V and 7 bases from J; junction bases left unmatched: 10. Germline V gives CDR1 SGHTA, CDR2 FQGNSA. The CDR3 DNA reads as TGTGCCAGCAGCTTGGGGGGCGGGAGGGCCGGTGAGCAGTACTTC. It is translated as CASSLGGGRAGEQYF. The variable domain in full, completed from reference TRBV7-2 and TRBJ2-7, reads GAGVSQSPSNKVTEKGKDVELRCDPISGHTALYWYRQSLGQGLEFLIYFQGNSAPDKSGLPSDRFSAERTGGSVSTLTIQRTQQEDSAVYLCASSLGGGRAGEQYFGPGTRLTVT.

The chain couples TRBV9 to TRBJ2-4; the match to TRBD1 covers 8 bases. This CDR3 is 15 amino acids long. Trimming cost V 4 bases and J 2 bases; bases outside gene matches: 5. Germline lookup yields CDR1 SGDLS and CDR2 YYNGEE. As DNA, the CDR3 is TGTGCCAGCAGCAGACGACAGGGGCCCAAAAACATTCAGTACTTC. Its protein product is CASSRRQGPKNIQYF.

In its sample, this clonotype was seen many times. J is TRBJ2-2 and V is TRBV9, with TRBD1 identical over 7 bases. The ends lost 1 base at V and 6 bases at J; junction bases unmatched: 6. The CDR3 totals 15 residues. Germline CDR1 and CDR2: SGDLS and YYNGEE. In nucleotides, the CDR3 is TGTGCCAGCAGCGTACCTGACAGGGATGCCGGGGAGCTGTTTTTT. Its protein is CASSVPDRDAGELFF.

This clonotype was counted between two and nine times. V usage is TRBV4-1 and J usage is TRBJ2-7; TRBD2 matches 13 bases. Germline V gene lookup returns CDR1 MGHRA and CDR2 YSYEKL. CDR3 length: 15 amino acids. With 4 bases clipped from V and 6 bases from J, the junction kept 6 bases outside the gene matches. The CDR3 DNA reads TGCGCCAGCAGCCGCGGACTAGCGGGAGTTCGCGAGCAGTACTTC. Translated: CASSRGLAGVREQYF.

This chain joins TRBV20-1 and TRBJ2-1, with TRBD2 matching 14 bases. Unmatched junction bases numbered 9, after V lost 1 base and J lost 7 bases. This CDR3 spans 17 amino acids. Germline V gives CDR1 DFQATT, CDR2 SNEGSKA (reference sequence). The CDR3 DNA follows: TGCAGTGCTAGAGGACTAGCGGGAGGGCCGGGCGGGAATGAGCAGTTCTTC. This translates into CSARGLAGGPGGNEQFF.

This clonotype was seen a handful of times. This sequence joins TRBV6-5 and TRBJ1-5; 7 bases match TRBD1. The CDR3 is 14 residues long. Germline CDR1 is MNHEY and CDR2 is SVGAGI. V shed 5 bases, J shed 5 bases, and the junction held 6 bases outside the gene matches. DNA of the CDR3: TGTGCCAGCAGTCACCGGGACAGAGATCAGCCCCAGCATTTT. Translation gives CASSHRDRDQPQHF.

CDR3 bases: TGTGCCAGCAGTCTATTCCTCCCTGCGGGCGCAGAAGAGACCCAGTACTTC. Residues: CASSLFLPAGAEETQYF. The J gene is TRBJ2-5, the V gene TRBV12-3 or TRBV12-4, with D possibly TRBD2 on 5 matching bases. The CDR3 runs to 17 residues. V lost 5 bases and J 3 bases, leaving 22 bases between the germline ends.

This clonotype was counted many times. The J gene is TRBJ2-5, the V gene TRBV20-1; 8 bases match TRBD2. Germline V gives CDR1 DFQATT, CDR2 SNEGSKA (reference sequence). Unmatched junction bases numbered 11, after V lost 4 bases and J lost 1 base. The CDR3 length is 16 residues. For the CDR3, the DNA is TGCAGTGCTAACGCGGCCGGGACTAGGGCCCAAGAGACCCAGTACTTC. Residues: CSANAAGTRAQETQYF.

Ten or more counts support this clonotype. CDR3 bases: TGTGCCAGCAGTCCCACTAGCGGAGCCTACGAGCAGTACTTC. Protein sequence: CASSPTSGAYEQYF. The chain carries TRBV12-3 or TRBV12-4 and TRBJ2-7; 8 bases are shared with TRBD2. The trim removed 5 bases at V and 2 bases at J, leaving 5 bases unmatched. CDR3 length: 14 residues.

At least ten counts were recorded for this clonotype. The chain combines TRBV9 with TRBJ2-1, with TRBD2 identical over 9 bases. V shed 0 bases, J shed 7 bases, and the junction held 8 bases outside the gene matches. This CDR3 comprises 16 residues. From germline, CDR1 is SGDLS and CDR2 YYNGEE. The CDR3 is CASSVAVLAGRNEQFF. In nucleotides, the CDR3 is TGTGCCAGCAGCGTAGCGGTGCTAGCGGGAAGGAATGAGCAGTTCTTC.

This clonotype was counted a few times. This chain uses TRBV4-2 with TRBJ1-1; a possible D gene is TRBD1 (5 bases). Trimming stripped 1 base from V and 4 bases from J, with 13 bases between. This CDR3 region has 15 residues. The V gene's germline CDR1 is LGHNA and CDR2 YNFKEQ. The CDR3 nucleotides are TGTGCCAGCAGCCAAGTACGCCAGGGCGGCACTGAAGCTTTCTTT. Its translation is CASSQVRQGGTEAFF.

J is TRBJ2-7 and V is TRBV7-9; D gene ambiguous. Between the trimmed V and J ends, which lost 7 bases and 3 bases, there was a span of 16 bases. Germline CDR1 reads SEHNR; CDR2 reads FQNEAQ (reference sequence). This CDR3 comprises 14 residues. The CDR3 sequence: CASTKTGPNYEQYF. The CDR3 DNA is TGTGCCAGCACCAAAACCGGGCCAAACTACGAGCAGTACTTC.

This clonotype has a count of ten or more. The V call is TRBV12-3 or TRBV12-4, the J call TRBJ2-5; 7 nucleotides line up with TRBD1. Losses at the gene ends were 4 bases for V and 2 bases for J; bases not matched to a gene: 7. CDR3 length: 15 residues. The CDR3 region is CASSYSGTVQETQYF. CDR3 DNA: TGTGCCAGCAGTTATTCCGGGACAGTACAAGAGACCCAGTACTTC.

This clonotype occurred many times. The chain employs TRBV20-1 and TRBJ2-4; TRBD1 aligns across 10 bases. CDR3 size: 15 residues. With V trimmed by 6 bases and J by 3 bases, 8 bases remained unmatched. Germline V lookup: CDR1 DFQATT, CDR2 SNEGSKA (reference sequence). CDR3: CSARQGAIGKNIQYF. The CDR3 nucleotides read TGCAGTGCGAGACAGGGGGCTATCGGCAAAAACATTCAGTACTTC.

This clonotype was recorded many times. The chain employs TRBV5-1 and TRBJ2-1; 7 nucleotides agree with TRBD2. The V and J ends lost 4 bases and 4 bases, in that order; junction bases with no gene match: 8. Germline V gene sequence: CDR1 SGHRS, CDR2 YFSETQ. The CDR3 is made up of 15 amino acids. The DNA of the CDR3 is TGCGCCAGCAGCGGGGCTAGCGGTTCGTACAATGAGCAGTTCTTC. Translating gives CASSGASGSYNEQFF.